These T cell receptor beta chains were read from a single sample in a study of T-cell reconstitution after alpha-beta-depleted transplantation in children. TCRdb recomputed calls from the PCR reads with MiXCR, one row per CDR3 protein. This sample has hundreds of thousands of distinct CDR3 sequences, with around a tenth found just once. The sequencing here drew on peripheral blood, taken 180 days after TCRalphabeta/CD19-depleted stem cell transplant. These receptors all come from a male patient aged 2-15 years who had a stem cell transplant for chronic granulomatous disease, so the T cells may come from the graft donor. CDR3s include the opening cysteine and the closing phenylalanine or tryptophan. D genes are given only for firm matches. Some rows mark clone size as missing; the rest say once, few, many or name a class of expanded clone.

V	length	D	size	J	CDR3	DNA
TRBV21-1	12	NA	many	TRBJ1-1	CASGTKHTEAFF	TGTGCCAGCGGAACAAAACACACTGAAGCTTTCTTT
TRBV20-1	9	NA	many	TRBJ1-2	CRVGEGYTF	TGCAGGGTGGGTGAGGGCTACACCTTC
TRBV12-3/TRBV12-4	15	TRBD2	NA	TRBJ2-2	CASTPGSGDTGELFF	TGTGCCAGCACCCCGGGTAGCGGGGACACCGGGGAGCTGTTTTTT
TRBV6-5	16	NA	many	TRBJ2-3	CASSFSGRNPPDTQYF	TGTGCCAGCAGTTTCTCTGGGCGGAACCCCCCAGATACGCAGTATTTT
TRBV6-1	13	NA	NA	TRBJ2-1	CASTLYSCNEQFF	TGTGCCAGCACTCTCTACTCCTGCAATGAGCAGTTCTTC
TRBV12-3/TRBV12-4	15	NA	many	TRBJ1-4	CASSFWAVTNEKLFF	TGTGCCAGCAGTTTTTGGGCAGTAACTAATGAAAAACTGTTTTTT
TRBV7-3	13	NA	many	TRBJ1-2	CASSPFPNYGYTF	TGTGCCAGCAGCCCTTTTCCCAACTATGGCTACACCTTC
TRBV9	13	TRBD1	many	TRBJ2-2	CASSVTGGGELFF	TGTGCCAGCAGCGTAACAGGGGGCGGGGAGCTGTTTTTT
TRBV20-1	13	NA	many	TRBJ2-5	CSALKDNQETQYF	TGCAGTGCCCTGAAGGACAACCAAGAGACCCAGTACTTC
TRBV20-1	13	NA	many	TRBJ2-5	CSAEPSEQETQYF	TGCAGTGCCGAACCTAGCGAACAAGAGACCCAGTACTTC
TRBV6-2/TRBV6-3	17	NA	NA	TRBJ2-1	CASSYLSGRSSYNEQFF	TGTGCCAGCAGTTACCTTTCGGGCCGAAGCTCCTACAATGAGCAGTTCTTC
TRBV5-1	15	NA	many	TRBJ2-2	CASGGDAGGTGELFF	TGCGCCAGTGGGGGTGACGCCGGAGGCACCGGGGAGCTGTTTTTT
TRBV10-3	15	NA	many	TRBJ1-5	CAISESDSYDQPQHF	TGTGCCATCAGTGAGTCGGACAGCTATGATCAGCCCCAGCATTTT
TRBV24-1	17	NA	NA	TRBJ2-3	CATSDLTAQSSTDTQYF	TGTGCCACCAGTGATTTGACGGCGCAGTCTAGCACAGATACGCAGTATTTT
TRBV19	16	TRBD2	few	TRBJ2-2	CASSSRTSPNTGELFF	TGTGCCAGTAGCTCAAGGACTAGCCCGAACACCGGGGAGCTGTTTTTT
TRBV12-5	16	NA	many	TRBJ2-3	CASVQGFAGVGDTQYF	TGTGCTAGTGTACAGGGGTTCGCGGGAGTGGGAGATACGCAGTATTTT
TRBV3-1	15	NA	NA	TRBJ1-2	CASSQDNREEYGYTF	TGTGCCAGCAGCCAAGATAACAGGGAGGAATATGGCTACACCTTC
TRBV5-6	16	NA	many	TRBJ1-5	CASSSQGRGFNQPQHF	TGTGCCAGCAGCTCGCAGGGGCGAGGGTTCAATCAGCCCCAGCATTTT
TRBV10-3	14	TRBD2	many	TRBJ2-5	CARGGLAGVETQYF	TGTGCCAGAGGGGGACTAGCGGGAGTAGAGACCCAGTACTTC
TRBV20-1	14	NA	many	TRBJ1-3	CSASRTLGGNTIYF	TGCAGTGCTAGTAGGACCCTGGGAGGAAACACCATATATTTT